The rows below give T cell receptor beta chains drawn from one sample of a study of OX40 agonist ivuxolimab in advanced cancers. Sequencing used immunoSEQ multiplex PCR; TCRdb keeps in-frame clones, though not all of them. The table has around 76,000 clones, less than 90% seen once; the top ten hold about an eighth. This specimen consisted of CD4+ or CD8+ T cells sorted from blood, obtained in a trial of the OX40 agonist ivuxolimab. These receptors were taken from an adult with an advanced solid tumor such as melanoma, head and neck, liver or kidney cancer. Both conserved end residues are part of each CDR3. Fields, in order: J gene, D gene, V gene, CDR3 protein. D genes are given only for firm matches.

J gene: TRBJ2-7; D gene: .; V gene: TRBV28; CDR3 protein: CASSLGTYEQYF
J gene: TRBJ1-1; D gene: .; V gene: TRBV10-3; CDR3 protein: CAIKGQLNTEAFF
J gene: TRBJ1-1; D gene: .; V gene: TRBV2; CDR3 protein: CASSELLGNTEAFF
J gene: TRBJ2-5; D gene: .; V gene: TRBV5-1; CDR3 protein: CASSLVGRGGETQYF
J gene: .; D gene: TRBD1; V gene: TRBV6-1; CDR3 protein: CASSEGQGSYEQYF
J gene: TRBJ1-5; D gene: .; V gene: TRBV30; CDR3 protein: CAWSSQGEQPQHF
J gene: TRBJ1-1; D gene: TRBD1; V gene: TRBV5-6; CDR3 protein: CASSRGRGQGSTEAFF
J gene: TRBJ2-1; D gene: .; V gene: TRBV14; CDR3 protein: CASSQTNGNEQFF
J gene: TRBJ2-7; D gene: .; V gene: TRBV5-1; CDR3 protein: CASSLRESFYEQYF
J gene: TRBJ1-1; D gene: .; V gene: TRBV7-9; CDR3 protein: CALGRVNTEAFF
J gene: TRBJ2-7; D gene: .; V gene: TRBV6-5; CDR3 protein: CASSNSYEQYF
J gene: TRBJ2-1; D gene: .; V gene: TRBV11-3; CDR3 protein: CASSPMTGHWEQFF
J gene: TRBJ2-4; D gene: .; V gene: TRBV6-5; CDR3 protein: CASSYSFRGAKNIQYF
J gene: TRBJ1-1; D gene: .; V gene: TRBV5-1; CDR3 protein: CASTLALGAEAFF
J gene: TRBJ2-3; D gene: .; V gene: TRBV7-8; CDR3 protein: CASSPPDRRDTQYF
J gene: TRBJ2-7; D gene: .; V gene: TRBV7-7; CDR3 protein: CASSLEGQGTISYEQYF
J gene: TRBJ1-2; D gene: TRBD1; V gene: TRBV27; CDR3 protein: CASSLMGQGEFNYGYTF
J gene: TRBJ2-3; D gene: .; V gene: TRBV2; CDR3 protein: CASKASREGVDTQYF
J gene: TRBJ2-3; D gene: TRBD1; V gene: TRBV19; CDR3 protein: CASREDRDPDTQYF
J gene: TRBJ2-5; D gene: TRBD2; V gene: TRBV6-6; CDR3 protein: CASSYRGDGETQYF
J gene: TRBJ1-5; D gene: .; V gene: TRBV10-3; CDR3 protein: CAIRDYSNQPQHF
J gene: TRBJ2-7; D gene: .; V gene: TRBV19; CDR3 protein: CASSVSKSPIYEQYF
J gene: TRBJ2-3; D gene: TRBD2; V gene: TRBV15; CDR3 protein: CATSLTSDSFTDTQYF
J gene: TRBJ2-3; D gene: TRBD2; V gene: TRBV28; CDR3 protein: CASSSRAGSSTDTQYF
J gene: TRBJ1-5; D gene: .; V gene: TRBV30; CDR3 protein: CAWSAKTGPQHF
J gene: TRBJ1-4; D gene: .; V gene: TRBV7-9; CDR3 protein: CASSLISDSSGGLFF
J gene: TRBJ2-7; D gene: TRBD2; V gene: TRBV7-2; CDR3 protein: CASSFGTSGAYEQYF
J gene: .; D gene: TRBD2; V gene: TRBV18; CDR3 protein: CATATSGSFDEQYF
J gene: TRBJ2-2; D gene: .; V gene: TRBV28; CDR3 protein: CASSPLDRFNTNTGELFF
J gene: TRBJ2-1; D gene: .; V gene: TRBV15; CDR3 protein: CATSRSGYQTYNEQFF
J gene: TRBJ1-5; D gene: .; V gene: TRBV6-1; CDR3 protein: CATQRGPWHF
J gene: TRBJ1-2; D gene: .; V gene: TRBV30; CDR3 protein: CAWSVTRGWGYTF
J gene: TRBJ2-2; D gene: TRBD1; V gene: TRBV5-1; CDR3 protein: CASSFPAGGAGELFF
J gene: TRBJ1-5; D gene: TRBD1; V gene: TRBV25-1; CDR3 protein: CASSADRGDQPQHF
J gene: TRBJ1-4; D gene: .; V gene: TRBV6-1; CDR3 protein: CASSAGNRDEKLFF
J gene: TRBJ2-7; D gene: .; V gene: TRBV13; CDR3 protein: CASSTRVMGLGEQYF
J gene: TRBJ2-2; D gene: .; V gene: TRBV6-5; CDR3 protein: CASSLGNTGELFF
J gene: TRBJ2-1; D gene: TRBD2; V gene: TRBV19; CDR3 protein: CASSGTSGNSEQFF
J gene: TRBJ1-3; D gene: .; V gene: TRBV4-1; CDR3 protein: CASSQPRVAGNTIYF
J gene: TRBJ2-3; D gene: .; V gene: TRBV28; CDR3 protein: CASSLLGVSTDTQYF
J gene: TRBJ2-1; D gene: .; V gene: TRBV5-1; CDR3 protein: CASILGGGSYNEQFF
J gene: TRBJ2-7; D gene: TRBD2; V gene: TRBV19; CDR3 protein: CASSIAGASYEQYF
J gene: TRBJ2-1; D gene: .; V gene: TRBV28; CDR3 protein: CASSYDDTLALYNEQFF
J gene: TRBJ2-2; D gene: .; V gene: TRBV27; CDR3 protein: CASSLRQTGELFF
J gene: TRBJ1-2; D gene: TRBD1; V gene: TRBV5-6; CDR3 protein: CASSRTGAGYTF
J gene: TRBJ1-1; D gene: .; V gene: TRBV30; CDR3 protein: CAWIPLNTEAFF
J gene: TRBJ2-1; D gene: .; V gene: TRBV9; CDR3 protein: CASSTNRKMGPHNEQFF
J gene: TRBJ1-2; D gene: .; V gene: TRBV5-6; CDR3 protein: CASSLVTGFNYGYTF
J gene: TRBJ1-5; D gene: .; V gene: TRBV6-6; CDR3 protein: CATGVFSNQPQHF
J gene: TRBJ1-1; D gene: .; V gene: TRBV10-3; CDR3 protein: CAITESGHMNTEAFF
J gene: TRBJ1-5; D gene: .; V gene: TRBV27; CDR3 protein: CASSLSRVANQPQHF
J gene: TRBJ2-3; D gene: TRBD2; V gene: TRBV6-6; CDR3 protein: CASSATSGRANTQYF
J gene: TRBJ1-5; D gene: .; V gene: TRBV15; CDR3 protein: CATRWETSNQPQHF
J gene: TRBJ2-3; D gene: .; V gene: TRBV20-1; CDR3 protein: CSAERDTQYF
J gene: TRBJ2-7; D gene: .; V gene: TRBV4-1; CDR3 protein: CASSQYMADEQYF
J gene: TRBJ1-1; D gene: TRBD1; V gene: TRBV29-1; CDR3 protein: CSAGQGNTEAFF
J gene: TRBJ2-1; D gene: TRBD2; V gene: TRBV7-3; CDR3 protein: CASSHGTSGSGQFF